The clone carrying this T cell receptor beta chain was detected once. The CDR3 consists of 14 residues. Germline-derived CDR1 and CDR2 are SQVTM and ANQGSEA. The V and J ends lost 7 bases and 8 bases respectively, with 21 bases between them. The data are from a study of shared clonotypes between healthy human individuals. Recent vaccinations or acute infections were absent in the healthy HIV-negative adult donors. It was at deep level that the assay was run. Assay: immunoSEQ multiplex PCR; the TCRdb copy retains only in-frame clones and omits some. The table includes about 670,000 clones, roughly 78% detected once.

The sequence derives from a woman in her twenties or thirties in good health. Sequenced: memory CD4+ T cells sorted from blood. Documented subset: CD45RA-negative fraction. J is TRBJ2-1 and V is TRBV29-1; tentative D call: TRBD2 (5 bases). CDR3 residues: CSESSGNSGDEQFF. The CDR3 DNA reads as TGCAGCGAAAGCTCCGGTAATTCCGGGGATGAGCAGTTCTTC.